This entry concerns a single TCR beta chain. The antigen remains unidentified. TCRdb analysed the 5' RACE reads with MiXCR anew, one entry per CDR3 protein. The sample has fewer than 350,000 distinct CDR3 sequences, roughly 15% seen once; the top ten hold under 25%. The data originate from a study of T-cell memory formation after mild COVID-19. Looking at the study overall: Largely donor-specific sequence clusters came from a couple of donors.

Trimming cost V 1 base and J 3 bases, with 15 bases left between them. Looked up from germline, CDR1 is DFQATT and CDR2 is SNEGSKA (reference sequence). There are 15 residues in the CDR3. Study-wide points: Memory cells collected pre-infection included some clones that later responded, suggesting cross-reactive memory joined. Clones that shrank (day 15 to 85) were balanced CD4/CD8, whereas later expanders leaned CD4+. The CD4+ clones that contracted clustered mainly within CM and EM, and the CD8+ clones concentrated in EMRA.

Sequenced material: PBMCs or a T cell subset sorted from them (not recorded which). The chain is built from TRBV20-1 and TRBJ1-2; D is ambiguous. The clonotype comes from a young man who had mild COVID-19 (a few samples of this study predate the infection). Cell type and time point are not known. The chain's CDR3 is CSARVPATPHYGYTF. CDR3 bases: TGCAGTGCTAGAGTTCCGGCCACCCCCCACTATGGCTACACCTTC.